This TCR beta chain was observed in a study of T cells in Graves' hyperthyroidism and ophthalmopathy. Clinical symptoms, serum thyroxine and TRAb, thyroid ultrasound and orbital computed tomography together formed the diagnostic basis. This clonotype has a count of ten or more. Its matching antigen is unknown. TCR beta CDR3 regions were amplified from RNA. During a first-round RT-PCR of the TCR CDR3, the HTBI primer set was used. One entry per CDR3 protein results from TCRdb running MiXCR on the multiplex PCR reads. The sample has about 640,000 distinct CDR3 sequences; about 15% are singletons. The CDR3 runs to 15 residues. The germline V gene has CDR1 SNHLY and CDR2 FYNNEI. Unmatched junction bases numbered 15, after V lost 11 bases and J lost 6 bases. Regarding the study as a whole: The authors' 13 V-J model separated ophthalmopathy from stable hyperthyroidism.

The receptor was isolated from a woman between 50 and 59 years old with Graves' ophthalmopathy. The sample taken for sequencing was blood. V usage is TRBV2 and J usage is TRBJ2-2; TRBD2 matches at 7 bases. This CDR3 reads CAHDKAGEGSGELFF. The CDR3 nucleotides read TGTGCCCATGATAAGGCGGGAGAAGGGTCCGGGGAGCTGTTTTTT.